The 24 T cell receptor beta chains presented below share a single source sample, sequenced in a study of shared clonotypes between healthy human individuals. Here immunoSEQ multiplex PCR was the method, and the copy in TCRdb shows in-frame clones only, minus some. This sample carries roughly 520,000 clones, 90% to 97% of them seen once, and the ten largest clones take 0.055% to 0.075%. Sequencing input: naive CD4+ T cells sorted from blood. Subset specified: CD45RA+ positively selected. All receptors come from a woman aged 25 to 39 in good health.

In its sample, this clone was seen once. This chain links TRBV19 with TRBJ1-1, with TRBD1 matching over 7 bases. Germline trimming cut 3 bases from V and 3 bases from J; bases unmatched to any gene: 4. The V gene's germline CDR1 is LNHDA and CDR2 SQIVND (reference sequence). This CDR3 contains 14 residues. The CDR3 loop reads CASSIDRVDTEAFF. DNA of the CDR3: TGTGCCAGTAGTATCGACAGGGTCGACACTGAAGCTTTCTTT. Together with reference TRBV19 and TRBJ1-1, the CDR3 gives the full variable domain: DGGITQSPKYLFRKEGQNVTLSCEQNLNHDAMYWYRQDPGQGLRLIYYSQIVNDFQKGDIAEGYSVSREKKESFPLTVTSAQKNPTAFYLCASSIDRVDTEAFFGQGTRLTVV.

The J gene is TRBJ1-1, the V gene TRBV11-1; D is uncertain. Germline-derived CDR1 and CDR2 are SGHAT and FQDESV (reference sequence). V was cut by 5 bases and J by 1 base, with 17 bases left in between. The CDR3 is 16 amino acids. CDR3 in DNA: TGTGCCAGCAGCATGAAGCGTCGGGGAGGGAACACTGAAGCTTTCTTT. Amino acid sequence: CASSMKRRGGNTEAFF.

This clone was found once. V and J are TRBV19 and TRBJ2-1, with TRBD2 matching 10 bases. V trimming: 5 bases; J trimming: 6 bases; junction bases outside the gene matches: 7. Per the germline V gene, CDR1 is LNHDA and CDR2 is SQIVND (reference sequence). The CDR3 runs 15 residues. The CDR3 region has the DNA TGTGCCAGTAGTCCCCGGGCTAGCGGGAGCAATGAGCAGTTCTTC. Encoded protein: CASSPRASGSNEQFF.

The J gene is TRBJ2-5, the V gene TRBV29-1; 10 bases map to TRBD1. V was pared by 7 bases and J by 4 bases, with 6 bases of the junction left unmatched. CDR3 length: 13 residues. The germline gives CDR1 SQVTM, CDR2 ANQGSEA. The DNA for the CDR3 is TGCAGCGCTGGGACAGGGGCGACAGAGACCCAGTACTTC. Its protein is CSAGTGATETQYF.

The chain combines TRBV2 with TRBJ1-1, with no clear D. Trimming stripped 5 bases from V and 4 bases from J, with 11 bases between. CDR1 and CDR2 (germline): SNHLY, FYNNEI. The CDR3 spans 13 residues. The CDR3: CASSRSSLTEAFF. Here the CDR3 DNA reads TGTGCCAGCAGTCGGTCGTCCCTCACTGAAGCTTTCTTT.

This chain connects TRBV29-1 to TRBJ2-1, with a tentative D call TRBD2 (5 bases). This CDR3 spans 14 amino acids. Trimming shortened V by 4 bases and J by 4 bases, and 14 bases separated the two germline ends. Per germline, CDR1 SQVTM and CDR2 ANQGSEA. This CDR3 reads CSVARTSSYNEQFF. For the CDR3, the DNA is TGCAGCGTTGCTCGAACTAGTTCGTACAATGAGCAGTTCTTC.

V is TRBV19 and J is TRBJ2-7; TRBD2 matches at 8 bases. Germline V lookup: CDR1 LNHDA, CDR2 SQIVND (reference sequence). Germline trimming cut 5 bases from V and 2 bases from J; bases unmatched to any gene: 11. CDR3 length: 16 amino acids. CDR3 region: CASSLSGSRTTYEQYF. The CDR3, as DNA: TGTGCCAGTAGTTTGAGCGGGAGCCGCACTACCTACGAGCAGTACTTC.

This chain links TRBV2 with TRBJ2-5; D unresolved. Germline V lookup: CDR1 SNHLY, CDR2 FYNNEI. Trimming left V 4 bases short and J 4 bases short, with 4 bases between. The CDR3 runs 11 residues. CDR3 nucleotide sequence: TGTGCCAGCAGTGTCTCAGAGACCCAGTACTTC. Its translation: CASSVSETQYF.

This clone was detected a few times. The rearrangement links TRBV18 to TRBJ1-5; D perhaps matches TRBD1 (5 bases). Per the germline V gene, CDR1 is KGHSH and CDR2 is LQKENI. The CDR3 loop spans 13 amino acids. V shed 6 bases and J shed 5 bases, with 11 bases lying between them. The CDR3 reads CASSGEGHQPQHF. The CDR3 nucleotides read TGTGCCAGCTCGGGGGAAGGCCATCAGCCCCAGCATTTT.

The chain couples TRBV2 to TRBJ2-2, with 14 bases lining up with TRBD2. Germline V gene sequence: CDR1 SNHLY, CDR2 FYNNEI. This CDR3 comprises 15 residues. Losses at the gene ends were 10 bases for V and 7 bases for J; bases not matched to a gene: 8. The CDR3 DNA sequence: TGTGCCACGACTAGCGGGAGGGCCGCGGGCGGGGAGCTGTTTTTT. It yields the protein CATTSGRAAGGELFF.

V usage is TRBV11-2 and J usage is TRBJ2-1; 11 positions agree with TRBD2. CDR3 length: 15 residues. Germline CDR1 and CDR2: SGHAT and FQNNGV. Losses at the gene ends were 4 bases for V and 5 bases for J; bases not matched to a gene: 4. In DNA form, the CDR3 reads TGTGCCAGCAGCTCCACTAGCGGGGGCAACAATGAGCAGTTCTTC. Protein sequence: CASSSTSGGNNEQFF.

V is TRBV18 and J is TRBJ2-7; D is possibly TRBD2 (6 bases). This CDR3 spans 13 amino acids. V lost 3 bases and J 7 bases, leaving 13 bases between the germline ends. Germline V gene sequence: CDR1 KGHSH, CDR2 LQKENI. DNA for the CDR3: TGTGCCAGCTCACCCGGGACTGCCCAAGAGCAGTACTTC. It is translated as CASSPGTAQEQYF.

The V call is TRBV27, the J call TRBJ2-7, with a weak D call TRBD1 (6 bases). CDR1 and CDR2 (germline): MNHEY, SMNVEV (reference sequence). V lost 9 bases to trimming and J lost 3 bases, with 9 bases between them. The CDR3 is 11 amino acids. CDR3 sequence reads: CASWGLYEQYF. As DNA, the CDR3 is TGTGCCAGTTGGGGGCTCTACGAGCAGTACTTC.

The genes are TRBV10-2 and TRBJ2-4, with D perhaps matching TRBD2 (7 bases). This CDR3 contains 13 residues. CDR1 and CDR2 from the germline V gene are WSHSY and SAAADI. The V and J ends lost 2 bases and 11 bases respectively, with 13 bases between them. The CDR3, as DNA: TGCGCCAGCAGTGAGACGAGGGGGGGTCTTCAGTACTTC. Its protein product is CASSETRGGLQYF.

The CDR3 DNA reads TGCGCCAGCAGTGACCCGGGACAGGGGCATCAGCCCCAGCATTTT. Amino acid sequence: CASSDPGQGHQPQHF. The chain employs TRBV10-2 and TRBJ1-5; 10 bases are a match to TRBD1. This CDR3 comprises 15 residues. Per the germline V gene, CDR1 is WSHSY and CDR2 is SAAADI. V shed 3 bases and J 5 bases; nucleotides not matched to a gene: 4.

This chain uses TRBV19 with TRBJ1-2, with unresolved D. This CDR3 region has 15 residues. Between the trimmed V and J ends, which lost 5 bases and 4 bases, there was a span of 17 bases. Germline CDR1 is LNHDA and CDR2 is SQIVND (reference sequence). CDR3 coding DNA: TGTGCCAGTAGTCTCGGGAGCCCGGATTTCTATGGCTACACCTTC. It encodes CASSLGSPDFYGYTF.

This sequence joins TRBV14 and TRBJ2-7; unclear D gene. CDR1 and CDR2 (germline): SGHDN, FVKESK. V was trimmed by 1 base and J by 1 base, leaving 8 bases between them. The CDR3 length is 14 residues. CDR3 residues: CASSQVIGSYEQYF. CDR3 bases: TGTGCCAGCAGCCAAGTCATTGGTTCCTACGAGCAGTACTTC.

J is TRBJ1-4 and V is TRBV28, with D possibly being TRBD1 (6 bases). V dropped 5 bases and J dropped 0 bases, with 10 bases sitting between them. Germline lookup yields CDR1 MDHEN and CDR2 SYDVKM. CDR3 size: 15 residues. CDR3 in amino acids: CASSLDSSTNEKLFF. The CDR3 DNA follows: TGTGCCAGCAGTCTGGACAGTTCAACTAATGAAAAACTGTTTTTT.

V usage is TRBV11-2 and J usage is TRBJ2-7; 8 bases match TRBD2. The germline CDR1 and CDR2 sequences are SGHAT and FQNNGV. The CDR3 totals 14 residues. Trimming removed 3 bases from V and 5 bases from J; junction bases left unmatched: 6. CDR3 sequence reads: CASSLGTSTNEQYF. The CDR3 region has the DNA TGTGCCAGCAGCTTGGGGACTAGTACCAACGAGCAGTACTTC.

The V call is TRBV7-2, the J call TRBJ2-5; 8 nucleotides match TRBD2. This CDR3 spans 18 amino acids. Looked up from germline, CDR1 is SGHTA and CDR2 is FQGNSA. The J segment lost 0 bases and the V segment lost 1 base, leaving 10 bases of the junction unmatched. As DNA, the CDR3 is TGTGCCAGCAGCTTAGGTATTGTGACTAGCGCCTACCAAGAGACCCAGTACTTC. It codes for CASSLGIVTSAYQETQYF.

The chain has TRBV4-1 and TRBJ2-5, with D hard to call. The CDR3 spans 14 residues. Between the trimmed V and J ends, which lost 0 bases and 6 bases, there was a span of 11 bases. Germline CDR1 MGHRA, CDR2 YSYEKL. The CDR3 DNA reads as TGCGCCAGCAGCCAAGATGTCGGACCACAGACCCAGTACTTC. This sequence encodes CASSQDVGPQTQYF.

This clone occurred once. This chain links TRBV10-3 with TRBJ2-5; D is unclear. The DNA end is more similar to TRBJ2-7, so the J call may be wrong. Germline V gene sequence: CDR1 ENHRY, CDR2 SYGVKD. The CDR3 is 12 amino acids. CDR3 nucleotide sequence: TGTGCCATCAGTGAGTATCATTACGAGCAGTACTTC. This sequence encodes CAISEYHYEQYF.

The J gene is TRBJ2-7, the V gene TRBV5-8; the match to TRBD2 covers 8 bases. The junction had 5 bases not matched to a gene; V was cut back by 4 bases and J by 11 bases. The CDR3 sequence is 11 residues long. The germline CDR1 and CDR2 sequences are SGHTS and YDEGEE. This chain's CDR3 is CASSGGLAKYF. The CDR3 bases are TGTGCCAGCAGCGGAGGACTAGCAAAGTACTTC.

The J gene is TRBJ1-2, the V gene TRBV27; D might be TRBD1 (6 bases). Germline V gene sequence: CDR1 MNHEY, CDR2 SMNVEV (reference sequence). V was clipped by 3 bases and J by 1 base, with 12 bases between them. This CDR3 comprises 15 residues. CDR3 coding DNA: TGTGCCAGCAGTTTGGTTATAGGGGGTAACTATGGCTACACCTTC. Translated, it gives CASSLVIGGNYGYTF.